This is a list of T cell receptor beta chains from one sample in a study of cytomegalovirus exposure and HLA in healthy donors. Profiled with immunoSEQ multiplex PCR; TCRdb holds only in-frame clones, not every one. The repertoire holds 200,000 to 250,000 clones, with 80% to 85% as singletons. The source material was PBMCs. These receptors all come from a woman in her forties in good health and CMV-seronegative. Both conserved end residues are trimmed from each CDR3. The size entry is marked missing in some rows and otherwise reads once, few, many or a size class.

V	size	J	CDR3
TRBV5-1	NA	TRBJ2-2	ASRFRDRGPGELF
TRBV15	NA	TRBJ2-5	ATSSTGTGETQY
TRBV29-1	NA	TRBJ2-7	SVEGPGQGGFEQY
TRBV5-1	NA	TRBJ2-5	ASSRQGGRNQETQY
TRBV6-6	NA	NA	ASSSIVYEQY
TRBV6-1	once	TRBJ1-6	ASSEDVGSPLH
TRBV7-2	NA	TRBJ2-3	ASSLGGRGSTDTQY
TRBV5-1	NA	TRBJ2-5	ASSFGQGETQY
TRBV5-4	few	TRBJ1-2	ASSGTGGGGSGYT
TRBV6-1	NA	TRBJ2-1	ASRTGGSGSNRQF
TRBV27	NA	TRBJ1-5	ASRLVGRGAGTVNQPQH
TRBV19	NA	TRBJ1-1	ASSQQVNTEAF
TRBV18	NA	TRBJ2-1	ASSRTSVHNEQF
TRBV29-1	NA	TRBJ1-1	SVVKTGEGKAF
TRBV4-1	NA	TRBJ2-1	ASSQVLAENYNEQF
TRBV30	NA	TRBJ2-7	AWSSPGLSGEQY
TRBV10-1	NA	TRBJ2-2	AGSGQAGELF
TRBV4-1	NA	TRBJ2-6	ASSQGGDRGPSGANVLT
TRBV14	once	TRBJ1-4	ASSQIQGIGEKLF
TRBV7-3	NA	TRBJ2-7	ASSDRQGYEQY
TRBV2	once	TRBJ1-2	ASSEGRGLGYGYT
TRBV5-4	few	TRBJ2-3	ASSFSGTADTQY
TRBV2	NA	TRBJ1-5	ASSGEGRNLQPQH
TRBV7-7	NA	TRBJ2-3	ASSPTGSPDTQY
TRBV6-1	few	TRBJ2-7	ASTGTGGSYEQY
TRBV29-1	NA	TRBJ2-1	SVPPGLAGYNEQF
TRBV27	NA	TRBJ2-2	ATGPGGYTGELF
TRBV25-1	NA	TRBJ2-1	ASSELAGGPYNEQF
TRBV15	NA	TRBJ1-4	ATSTDTGVDEKLF